This TCR beta chain was sequenced for a study of identical twins. In its sample, this clonotype was seen a few times. What it binds is not known. Points from the study as a whole: In cord blood, abundant beta clonotypes had fewer insertions; memory showed no trend. For monozygotic twins, models underestimated out-of-frame TCR alpha sharing. In zero-insertion analyses, partial confounding could arise from invariant MAIT and iNKT cells.

TCRdb used MiXCR to reprocess the 5' RACE reads, holding one entry per CDR3 protein. In the table there are a few hundred thousand distinct CDR3 sequences, roughly 15% of which are singletons. The data were also submitted as part of a second study, on yellow fever vaccine responses in identical twins.

Sample: CD4+ T cells sorted from blood. This clonotype was obtained from a woman aged 18 to 35 in good health.

The CDR3: CASSAQGGGASYGYTF. In nucleotides, the CDR3 is TGTGCCAGCAGCGCACAAGGAGGGGGCGCGAGCTATGGCTACACCTTC. The rearrangement uses TRBV9 and TRBJ1-2, with TRBD1 matching 7 bases. Germline V CDR1 and CDR2: SGDLS, YYNGEE. Trimming removed 3 bases from V and 4 bases from J; junction bases left unmatched: 12. The CDR3 length is 16 residues.